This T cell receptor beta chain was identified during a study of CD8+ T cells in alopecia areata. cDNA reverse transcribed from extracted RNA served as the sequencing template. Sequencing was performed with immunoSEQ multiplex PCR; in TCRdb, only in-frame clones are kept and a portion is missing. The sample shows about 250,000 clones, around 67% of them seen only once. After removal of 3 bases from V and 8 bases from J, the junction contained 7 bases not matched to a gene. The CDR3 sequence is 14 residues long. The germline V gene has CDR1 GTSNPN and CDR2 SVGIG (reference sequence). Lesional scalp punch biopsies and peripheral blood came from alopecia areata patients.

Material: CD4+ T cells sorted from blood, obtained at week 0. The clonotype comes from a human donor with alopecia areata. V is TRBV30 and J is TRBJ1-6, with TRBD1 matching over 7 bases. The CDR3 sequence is CAWSTGTADSPLHF. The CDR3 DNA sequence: TGTGCCTGGAGCACCGGGACAGCGGATTCACCCCTCCACTTT.